This entry concerns a single TCR beta chain. Antigen: not known. The data originate from a study of cytomegalovirus exposure and HLA in healthy donors. The PCR was carried out with 60 Vbeta primers and 13 Jbeta primers. The assay was immunoSEQ multiplex PCR, and TCRdb's table has in-frame clones only and misses some. Among approximately 210,000 clones listed, 79% were seen once. Study-level findings and limits: Association of approximately 16,000 TCR beta sequences with HLA alleles was found at 0.05 false discovery rate in a later analysis. CMV antigen specificity of a few CMV-associated chains was confirmed in vitro.

The clonotype originates from a male donor in good health and CMV-seropositive. Sequencing input: PBMCs.

The CDR3 loop is CASSLAVAGGPGTDTQYF. As DNA, the CDR3 is TGCGCCAGCAGCTTGGCCGTAGCGGGGGGCCCTGGAACAGATACGCAGTATTTT. This sequence joins TRBV5-1 and TRBJ2-3, with 10 bases lining up with TRBD2. V lost 0 bases to trimming and J lost 3 bases; unmatched junction nucleotides: 10. Germline V CDR1 and CDR2: SGHRS, YFSETQ. The CDR3 covers 18 residues.